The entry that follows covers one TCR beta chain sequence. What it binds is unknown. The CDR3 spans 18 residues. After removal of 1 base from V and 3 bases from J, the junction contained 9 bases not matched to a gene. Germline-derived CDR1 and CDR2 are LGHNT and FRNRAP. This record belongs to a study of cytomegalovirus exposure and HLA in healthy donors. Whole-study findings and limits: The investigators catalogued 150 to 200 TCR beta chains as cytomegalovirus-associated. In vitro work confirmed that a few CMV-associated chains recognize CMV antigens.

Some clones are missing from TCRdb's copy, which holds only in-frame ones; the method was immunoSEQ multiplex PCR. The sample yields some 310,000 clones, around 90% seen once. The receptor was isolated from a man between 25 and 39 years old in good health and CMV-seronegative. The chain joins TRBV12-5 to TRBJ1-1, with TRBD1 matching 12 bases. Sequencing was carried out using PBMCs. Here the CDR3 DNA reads TGTGCTAGTGGTTTGGAAGGGGACAGGGGGCATGCGGACACTGAAGCTTTCTTT. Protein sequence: CASGLEGDRGHADTEAFF.